Following are 22 T cell receptor beta chains from one sample sequenced in a study of T cells after yellow fever vaccination. TCRdb re-derived calls from the 5' RACE reads in MiXCR, one entry per CDR3 protein. Of under 500,000 distinct CDR3 sequences in the sample, 18% are singletons; the top ten hold over 15%. Sequencing was performed on PBMCs, taken before the yellow fever booster vaccination. The receptors shown here come from a man between 18 and 29 years old who received the YFV17D yellow fever vaccine.

The rearrangement uses TRBV4-3 and TRBJ1-2, with D perhaps TRBD1 (6 bases). This CDR3 is 17 amino acids long. Germline CDR1 LGHNA, CDR2 YSLEER. Deletions cut 4 bases from V and 4 bases from J, with 22 bases between. The CDR3 reads CASSRTMWPGVIYGYTF. The CDR3 DNA sequence: TGCGCCAGCAGCCGGACTATGTGGCCAGGGGTGATCTATGGCTACACCTTC.

This clonotype came up a few times. The CDR3 nucleotides are TGTGCCAGCAGGGGTAGCGGGGGCAGCTCCTACGAGCAGTACGTC. It yields the protein CASRGSGGSSYEQYV. The gene calls are TRBV6-6 and TRBJ2-7; 9 nucleotides line up with TRBD2. The germline V gene has CDR1 MNHNY and CDR2 SVGAGI (reference sequence). Trimming cost V 6 bases and J 0 bases; bases outside gene matches: 6. The length of the CDR3 is 15 residues.

This clonotype occurred a few times. The chain carries TRBV20-1 and TRBJ2-3, with TRBD2 as a possible D gene (5 bases). The germline V gene has CDR1 DFQATT and CDR2 SNEGSKA (reference sequence). The V end lost 5 bases, the J end lost 0 bases, and 9 bases lay between the germline ends. The CDR3 runs 13 residues. CDR3: CSAPPGSTDTQYF. The CDR3 DNA reads as TGCAGTGCTCCCCCGGGGAGCACAGATACGCAGTATTTT.

The V call is TRBV20-1, the J call TRBJ1-1; unclear D gene. The CDR3 contains 16 residues. The germline V and J ends were trimmed by 0 bases and 3 bases, with 17 bases remaining between them. Germline V gene sequence: CDR1 DFQATT, CDR2 SNEGSKA (reference sequence). This CDR3 reads CSARDRVWGGDTEAFF. The CDR3 nucleotides are TGCAGTGCTAGAGATCGGGTTTGGGGTGGGGACACTGAAGCTTTCTTT.

DNA of the CDR3: TGCGCCAGCAGCTTGAGTCGGTACGAGCAGTACTTC. This sequence encodes CASSLSRYEQYF. This chain links TRBV5-1 with TRBJ2-7; D gene uncertain. Germline values: CDR1 SGHRS, CDR2 YFSETQ. Trimming cost V 1 base and J 4 bases, with 6 bases left between them. There are 12 residues in the CDR3.

J is TRBJ2-5 and V is TRBV29-1; D remains ambiguous. CDR1 and CDR2 from the germline V gene are SQVTM and ANQGSEA. V lost 7 bases and J 7 bases, leaving 13 bases between the germline ends. The CDR3 has 11 amino acids. This CDR3 is CSATFKGTQYF. As DNA, the CDR3 is TGCAGCGCCACGTTCAAAGGGACCCAGTACTTC.

This chain joins TRBV18 and TRBJ1-1; perhaps TRBD1 as D (5 bases). The germline CDR1 and CDR2 sequences are KGHSH and LQKENI. The CDR3 is made up of 14 amino acids. Trimming took 3 bases from V and 5 from J, leaving 13 bases between them. CDR3 sequence: CASSPLRVYTEAFF. CDR3 coding DNA: TGTGCCAGCTCACCGCTCAGGGTTTATACTGAAGCTTTCTTT.

V usage is TRBV9 and J usage is TRBJ2-3, with D maybe TRBD1 (6 bases). The CDR3 is 15 amino acids. Germline-derived CDR1 and CDR2 are SGDLS and YYNGEE. V gave up 0 bases and J gave up 3 bases, with 11 bases separating them. Here the CDR3 reads CASSVEGVRTDTQYF. CDR3 bases: TGTGCCAGCAGCGTAGAGGGGGTGAGGACAGATACGCAGTATTTT.

The chain uses TRBV28 and TRBJ1-5; 8 bases fit TRBD1. Germline loops: CDR1 MDHEN, CDR2 SYDVKM. The CDR3 is 16 residues long. V was pared by 6 bases and J by 0 bases, with 7 bases of the junction left unmatched. The CDR3, as DNA: TGTGCCAGCAGGACCGCAGGGGGCCTTAGCAATCAGCCCCAGCATTTT. This encodes CASRTAGGLSNQPQHF.

The rearrangement uses TRBV6-1 and TRBJ2-2; 8 bases are a match to TRBD1. The CDR3 is made up of 14 amino acids. Trimming removed 6 bases from V and 3 bases from J; junction bases left unmatched: 3. Per germline, CDR1 MNHNS and CDR2 SASEGT. In DNA form, the CDR3 reads TGTGCCAGCAGGGGACAGGCGTACACCGGGGAGCTGTTTTTT. It is translated as CASRGQAYTGELFF.

V is TRBV3-1 and J is TRBJ2-5, with unresolved D. Germline CDR1 is LGHDT and CDR2 is YNNKEL (reference sequence). Deletions cut 2 bases from V and 3 bases from J, with 7 bases between. CDR3 size: 13 residues. The CDR3 loop reads CASSQLVEETQYF. The CDR3 bases are TGTGCCAGCAGCCAACTGGTCGAAGAGACCCAGTACTTC.

This clonotype showed up just a few times. The V and J genes are TRBV6-2 or TRBV6-3 and TRBJ2-1, with D perhaps matching TRBD1 (5 bases). The CDR3 contains 12 residues. From germline, CDR1 is MNHEY and CDR2 SVGEGT. V dropped 2 bases and J dropped 9 bases, with 8 bases sitting between them. The CDR3 spells CASSYPGFEQFF. The CDR3 DNA is TGTGCCAGCAGTTACCCAGGGTTTGAGCAGTTCTTC.

The V call is TRBV4-1, the J call TRBJ2-4; 7 bases are shared with TRBD2. The CDR3 has 16 residues. Germline V gene lookup returns CDR1 MGHRA and CDR2 YSYEKL. Trimming cost V 1 base and J 1 base; bases outside gene matches: 4. The CDR3 here is CASSQGEGRAKNIQYF. CDR3 DNA: TGCGCCAGCAGCCAAGGGGAGGGTCGCGCCAAAAACATTCAGTACTTC.

This clonotype has only a few counts. This rearrangement joins TRBV11-2 to TRBJ2-2; D unresolved. This CDR3 has 12 amino acids. V was cut by 5 bases and J by 7 bases, with 8 bases left in between. Germline V gene data show CDR1 as SGHAT and CDR2 as FQNNGV. The DNA for the CDR3 is TGTGCCAGCAGCCTCCATGGCGGGGAGCTGTTTTTT. Translated: CASSLHGGELFF.

This clonotype was recorded a few times. The chain combines TRBV4-1 with TRBJ1-1; D may be TRBD1 (6 bases). Trimming took off 0 bases at V and 0 bases at J, with 14 bases between the two ends. Germline CDR1 is MGHRA and CDR2 is YSYEKL. The CDR3 is 17 amino acids. The CDR3 sequence is CASSQERVGHLNTEAFF. The CDR3 nucleotides read TGCGCCAGCAGCCAAGAAAGGGTGGGACATCTGAACACTGAAGCTTTCTTT.

Only a few counts were recorded for this clonotype. The rearrangement uses TRBV20-1 and TRBJ2-7; TRBD2 matches 9 bases. Per the germline V gene, CDR1 is DFQATT and CDR2 is SNEGSKA (reference sequence). The CDR3 runs to 13 residues. V lost 6 bases to trimming and J lost 3 bases; unmatched junction nucleotides: 6. The CDR3 DNA is TGCAGTGCCACCCCAGCGGGGGGCTACGAGCAGTACGTC. This gives the protein CSATPAGGYEQYV.

This clonotype came up a few times. This chain joins TRBV20-1 and TRBJ2-5, with D maybe TRBD2 (7 bases). From germline, CDR1 is DFQATT and CDR2 SNEGSKA (reference sequence). This CDR3 is built from 14 residues. Trimming stripped 6 bases from V and 5 bases from J, with 19 bases between. This chain's CDR3 is CSARLRGARETQYF. The CDR3 region has the DNA TGCAGTGCAAGATTACGGGGGGCGAGGGAGACCCAGTACTTC.

The genes are TRBV11-1 and TRBJ2-3, with D unresolved. V was clipped by 1 base and J by 8 bases, with 10 bases between them. Germline V gene lookup returns CDR1 SGHAT and CDR2 FQDESV (reference sequence). The CDR3 is 13 residues long. As DNA, the CDR3 is TGTGCCAGCAGCTTAGAAGTCCCTTCTACGCAGTATTTT. This translates into CASSLEVPSTQYF.

The sample holds a few counts of this clonotype. This chain connects TRBV5-1 to TRBJ1-1, with 8 bases identical to TRBD1. The CDR3 contains 17 residues. J lost 0 bases, V lost 0 bases, and 7 bases had no gene match. Germline values: CDR1 SGHRS, CDR2 YFSETQ. The CDR3 bases are TGCGCCAGCAGCTTGGGACAGGGGAGCTTTATGAACACTGAAGCTTTCTTT. Its protein is CASSLGQGSFMNTEAFF.

This clonotype appeared many times. Here the CDR3 DNA reads TGTGCCAGCAGTTACTCGAGGGTGGAGCCCCAGCATTTT. Translation: CASSYSRVEPQHF. V usage is TRBV6-5 and J usage is TRBJ1-5; D remains unclear. From germline, CDR1 is MNHEY and CDR2 SVGAGI. This CDR3 has 13 residues. Trimming pared 0 bases from V and 8 bases from J, leaving 8 bases between.

There are many counts of this clonotype. The V call is TRBV12-3 or TRBV12-4, the J call TRBJ2-3, with D possibly TRBD1 on 5 matching bases. The CDR3 runs to 15 residues. V was shortened by 1 base and J by 4 bases, with 12 bases between the two germline ends. CDR3 sequence: CASSLGQGWSDTQYF. CDR3 sequence (DNA): TGTGCCAGCAGTTTAGGGCAGGGTTGGTCAGATACGCAGTATTTT.

The chain joins TRBV4-3 to TRBJ2-2, with D possibly called TRBD1 or TRBD2 (5 bases each). The V end lost 1 base, the J end lost 6 bases, and 9 bases lay between the germline ends. From germline, CDR1 is LGHNA and CDR2 YSLEER. The CDR3 is made up of 14 amino acids. CDR3 region: CASSQAGRAGELFF. The CDR3 DNA follows: TGCGCCAGCAGCCAAGCAGGGCGGGCCGGGGAGCTGTTTTTT.